Included here is one T cell receptor (beta chain) sequence, with context. Repertoires were generated with immunoSEQ multiplex PCR, while TCRdb's copy carries only in-frame clones and drops some. The repertoire holds 95,000 to 100,000 clones, with about 92% as singletons. This sample stems from a study of OX40 agonist ivuxolimab in advanced cancers. The V and J ends lost 5 bases and 1 base respectively, with 2 bases between them. CDR1 is SNHLY, CDR2 FYNNEI, per germline. The CDR3 covers 12 residues. Specimen: CD4+ or CD8+ T cells sorted from blood, collected in a trial of the OX40 agonist ivuxolimab. The chain recombines TRBV2 with TRBJ2-2; D remains unclear. The source of this sequence is an adult with an advanced solid tumor such as melanoma, head and neck, liver or kidney cancer. CDR3 residues: CASSRNTGELFF. For the CDR3, the DNA is TGTGCCAGCAGTCGGAACACCGGGGAGCTGTTTTTT.